The present entry profiles one T cell receptor beta chain with its context. Its antigen is unidentified. This specimen belongs to a study of CD8 T cells in ankylosing spondylitis. Points from the study as a whole: Blood of patients with ankylosing spondylitis appeared to be characterized by a TCR beta motif of eight highly homologous variants. The study looked at matched synovial fluid samples from ankylosing spondylitis patients. Disease-linked clones were reported to be significantly enriched there.

Germline V CDR1 and CDR2: DFQATT, SNEGSKA (reference sequence). Between the trimmed V and J ends, which lost 4 bases and 4 bases, there was a span of 9 bases. This CDR3 is 12 amino acids long. By quantitative 5'-RACE with molecular barcodes, the TCR beta libraries were made. TCRdb reprocessed the 5' RACE reads with MiXCR, giving one entry per CDR3 protein. The profile shows just under 550,000 distinct CDR3 sequences, 9.5% to 15% of them singletons. The chain recombines TRBV20-1 with TRBJ2-3; D is possibly TRBD1 (6 bases). The sequenced sample consisted of blood, either unsorted or a sorted T cell fraction (not recorded which). This receptor was obtained from a male donor with ankylosing spondylitis. CDR3 sequence: CSATTGPDTQYF. The DNA of the CDR3 is TGCAGTGCTACGACAGGTCCAGATACGCAGTATTTT.